A single sample is the source of the 2 T cell receptor beta chains below, sequenced in a study of cytomegalovirus exposure and HLA in healthy donors. Both 60 Vbeta primers and 13 Jbeta primers went into the PCR. TCRdb keeps only in-frame clones here, not all; method: immunoSEQ multiplex PCR. The table lists some 270,000 clones, roughly 80% of them singletons, with approximately 0.3% in the top ten. The sample consisted of PBMCs. All receptors come from a girl aged 2 to 10 in good health and CMV-seronegative.

The chain has TRBV2 and TRBJ2-1, with TRBD2 identical over 15 bases. Unmatched junction bases numbered 12, after V lost 6 bases and J lost 9 bases. Germline lookup yields CDR1 SNHLY and CDR2 FYNNEI. CDR3 length equals 17 residues. The CDR3 region is CASRPGTSGRLNLEQFF. The CDR3 DNA sequence: TGTGCCAGCAGACCCGGGACTAGCGGGAGGTTGAATCTTGAGCAGTTCTTC.

CDR3 bases: TGTGCCAGCAGTTTTTCACCTAGCGGGGCAGATACGCAGTATTTT. Translation: CASSFSPSGADTQYF. The chain carries TRBV27 and TRBJ2-3, with 9 bases lining up with TRBD2. Germline V gene data show CDR1 as MNHEY and CDR2 as SMNVEV (reference sequence). Losses at the gene ends were 3 bases for V and 4 bases for J; bases not matched to a gene: 5. The CDR3 is 15 amino acids.